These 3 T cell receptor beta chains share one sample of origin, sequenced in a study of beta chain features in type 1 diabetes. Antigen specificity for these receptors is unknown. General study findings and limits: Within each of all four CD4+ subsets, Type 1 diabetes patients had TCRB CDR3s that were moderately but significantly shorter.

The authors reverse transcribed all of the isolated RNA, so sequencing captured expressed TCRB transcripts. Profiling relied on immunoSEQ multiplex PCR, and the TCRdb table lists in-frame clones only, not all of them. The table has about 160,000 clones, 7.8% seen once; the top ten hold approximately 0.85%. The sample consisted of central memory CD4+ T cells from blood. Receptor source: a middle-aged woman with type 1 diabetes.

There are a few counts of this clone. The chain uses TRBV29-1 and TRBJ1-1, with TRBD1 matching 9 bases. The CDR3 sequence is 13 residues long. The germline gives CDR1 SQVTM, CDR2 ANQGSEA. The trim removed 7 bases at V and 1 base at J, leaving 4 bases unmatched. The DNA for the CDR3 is TGCAGCGGGGGGACAGGGAGGAACACTGAAGCTTTCTTT. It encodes CSGGTGRNTEAFF.

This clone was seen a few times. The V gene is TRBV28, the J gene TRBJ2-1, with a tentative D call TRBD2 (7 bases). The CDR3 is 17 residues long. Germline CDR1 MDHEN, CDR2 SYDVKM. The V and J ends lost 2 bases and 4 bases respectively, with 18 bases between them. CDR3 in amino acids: CASSLGGGARFYNEQFF. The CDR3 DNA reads TGTGCCAGCAGTTTAGGAGGGGGGGCTAGGTTTTACAATGAGCAGTTCTTC.

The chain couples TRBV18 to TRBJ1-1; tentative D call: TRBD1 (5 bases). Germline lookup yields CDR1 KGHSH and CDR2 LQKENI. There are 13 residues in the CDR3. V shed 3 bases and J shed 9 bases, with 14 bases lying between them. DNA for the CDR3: TGTGCCAGCTCACCCGCGGGGGAGGGGCAAGCTTTCTTT. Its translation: CASSPAGEGQAFF.